A selection of T cell receptor beta chains follows, all from one sample in a study of T cells in Graves' hyperthyroidism and ophthalmopathy. TCRdb passed the multiplex PCR reads through MiXCR, listing each CDR3 protein once. The table records fewer than 450,000 distinct CDR3 sequences, approximately 14% of them present only once. Sequencing was performed on blood. The source of these receptors is an older woman with Graves' ophthalmopathy. The CDR3 runs from the conserved cysteine through the conserved F or W. A D gene is named only where the DNA matches it firmly. Expanded clones are given a class, and other clones once, few, many or no size at all.

TRBJ2-1 | many | TRBV28 | . | CASRPPGPYNEQFF | TGTGCCAGCAGACCTCCGGGACCCTACAATGAGCAGTTCTTC
TRBJ2-6 | . | TRBV11-2 | . | CASSLGPGAGANVLTF | TGTGCCAGCAGCTTAGGACCTGGGGCCGGGGCCAACGTCCTGACTTTC
TRBJ2-7 | many | TRBV20-1 | . | CSASGGVTYEQYF | TGCAGTGCTTCAGGGGGGGTAACCTACGAGCAGTACTTC
TRBJ2-1 | many | TRBV12-3/TRBV12-4 | . | CASSFSDLPRDNEQFF | TGTGCCAGCAGTTTCTCCGATTTACCCAGGGACAATGAGCAGTTCTTC
TRBJ2-1 | many | TRBV28 | . | CASSPHGTPQGGEQFF | TGTGCCAGCAGCCCCCACGGGACTCCCCAAGGGGGTGAGCAGTTCTTC
TRBJ1-6 | . | TRBV30 | . | CAWRQPRPSSYNSPLHF | TGTGCCTGGAGGCAGCCTCGGCCGAGCTCCTATAATTCACCCCTCCACTTT
TRBJ2-7 | . | TRBV6-1 | . | CASRPRSGAAYEQYF | TGTGCCAGCAGACCCCGCTCAGGGGCAGCATACGAGCAGTACTTC
TRBJ2-6 | few | TRBV2 | . | CASSVGAHGANVLTF | TGTGCCAGCAGTGTGGGGGCGCACGGGGCCAACGTCCTGACTTTC
TRBJ2-1 | . | TRBV5-1 | . | CASGPKAGPPLFYNEQFF | TGCGCCAGCGGACCGAAGGCGGGTCCGCCCCTGTTTTACAATGAGCAGTTCTTC
TRBJ1-4 | once | TRBV28 | . | CASRTPVRGFIEKLFF | TGTGCCAGCAGGACACCCGTGAGGGGGTTTATTGAAAAACTGTTTTTT
TRBJ2-3 | . | TRBV7-3 | TRBD2 | CASSYSGVTDTQYF | TGTGCCAGCAGCTATAGCGGGGTCACAGATACGCAGTATTTT
TRBJ2-4 | few | TRBV4-1 | . | CASSHGPLPKNIQYF | TGCGCCAGCAGCCATGGCCCATTACCCAAAAACATTCAGTACTTC
TRBJ2-7 | many | TRBV2 | . | CASSEQRWFEQYF | TGTGCCAGCAGTGAACAGAGGTGGTTCGAGCAGTACTTC
TRBJ2-7 | many | TRBV11-2 | . | CASSLDSGSSYEQYF | TGTGCCAGCAGCTTAGACAGCGGAAGCTCCTACGAGCAGTACTTC
TRBJ2-2 | . | TRBV6-1 | . | CATQLSGTTGELFF | TGTGCCACCCAACTTAGCGGAACTACCGGGGAGCTGTTTTTT
TRBJ2-5 | many | TRBV7-6 | . | CASSLAALQETQYF | TGTGCCAGCAGCTTAGCTGCTCTTCAAGAGACCCAGTACTTC
TRBJ2-7 | . | TRBV7-8 | . | CASSLEVGARYEQYF | TGTGCCAGCAGCTTAGAGGTGGGAGCTAGGTACGAGCAGTACTTC
TRBJ2-3 | many | TRBV2 | TRBD2 | CASRGTSGSPTDTQYF | TGTGCCAGCAGGGGGACTAGCGGGTCCCCCACAGATACGCAGTATTTT
TRBJ1-2 | few | TRBV27 | . | CASRPSDQGYYGYTF | TGTGCCAGCAGACCCTCCGATCAGGGATACTATGGCTACACCTTC
TRBJ2-2 | many | TRBV7-2 | . | CASSLQGTNTGELFF | TGTGCCAGCAGCTTACAGGGGACGAACACCGGGGAGCTGTTTTTT
TRBJ1-1 | many | TRBV2 | TRBD1 | CASDRDRGSMNTEAFF | TGTGCCTCCGACCGGGACAGGGGGTCCATGAACACTGAAGCTTTCTTT
TRBJ2-1 | many | TRBV28 | TRBD1 | CASSLDRGLWNEQFF | TGTGCCAGCAGCCTCGACAGGGGGCTGTGGAATGAGCAGTTCTTC
TRBJ2-2 | . | TRBV19 | . | CASSIKRSTGELFF | TGTGCCAGTAGTATTAAGAGGAGCACCGGGGAGCTGTTTTTT
TRBJ2-3 | . | TRBV14 | TRBD2 | CASSRFGTSGSRSTDTQYF | TGTGCCAGCAGTCGTTTTGGAACTAGCGGGAGTCGGAGCACAGATACGCAGTATTTT
TRBJ1-2 | many | TRBV28 | . | CASSFGGQPGYTF | TGTGCCAGCAGTTTTGGGGGTCAGCCTGGCTACACCTTC
TRBJ2-2 | many | TRBV5-1 | . | CASSLVGGGGANTGELFF | TGCGCCAGCAGCTTGGTCGGTGGGGGCGGAGCGAACACCGGGGAGCTGTTTTTT
TRBJ2-1 | . | TRBV19 | TRBD2 | CASSFGTSGRGEQFF | TGTGCCAGTAGTTTCGGGACTAGCGGGAGGGGGGAGCAGTTCTTC
TRBJ1-2 | . | TRBV19 | TRBD1 | CASSPDRGFGYTF | TGTGCCAGTAGTCCGGACAGGGGGTTTGGCTACACCTTC
TRBJ1-2 | many | TRBV10-3 | . | CAISEGGSGGYTF | TGTGCCATCAGTGAAGGGGGAAGTGGGGGCTACACCTTC
TRBJ2-3 | few | TRBV6-1 | . | CASSASRGYSTDTQYF | TGTGCCAGCAGCGCCTCCCGCGGGTATAGCACAGATACGCAGTATTTT
TRBJ1-1 | many | TRBV12-3/TRBV12-4 | . | CASSPTFGGRVAAFF | TGTGCCAGCAGTCCGACGTTTGGGGGGCGGGTGGCAGCTTTCTTT
TRBJ2-3 | few | TRBV30 | . | CAWKRRFPDTQYF | TGTGCCTGGAAAAGACGGTTCCCAGATACGCAGTATTTT
TRBJ2-5 | many | TRBV5-4 | . | CASSLKGIEETQYF | TGTGCCAGCAGCTTGAAGGGGATAGAGGAGACCCAGTACTTC
TRBJ2-7 | many | TRBV7-8 | . | CASSLARLAYEQYF | TGTGCCAGCAGCTTAGCAAGACTAGCCTACGAGCAGTACTTC
TRBJ2-1 | many | TRBV5-1 | TRBD1 | CASSLGDRWGNEQFF | TGCGCCAGCAGCTTGGGGGACAGGTGGGGCAATGAGCAGTTCTTC
TRBJ2-5 | . | TRBV3-1 | . | CASSQSVLAVNPGTQYF | TGTGCCAGCAGCCAATCGGTCCTAGCAGTAAACCCCGGGACCCAGTACTTC